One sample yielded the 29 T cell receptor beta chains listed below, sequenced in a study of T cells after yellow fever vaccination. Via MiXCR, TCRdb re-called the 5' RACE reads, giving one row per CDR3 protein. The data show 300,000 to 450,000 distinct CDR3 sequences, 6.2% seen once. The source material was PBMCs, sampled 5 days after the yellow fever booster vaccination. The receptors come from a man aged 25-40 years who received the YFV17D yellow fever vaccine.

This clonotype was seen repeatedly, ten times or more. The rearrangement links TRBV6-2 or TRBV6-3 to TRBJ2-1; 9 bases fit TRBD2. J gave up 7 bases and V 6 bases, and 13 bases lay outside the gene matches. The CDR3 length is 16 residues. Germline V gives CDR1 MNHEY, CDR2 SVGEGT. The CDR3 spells CASRGTGTSKRNEQFF. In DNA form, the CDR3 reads TGTGCCAGCAGGGGCACCGGGACTAGCAAACGGAATGAGCAGTTCTTC.

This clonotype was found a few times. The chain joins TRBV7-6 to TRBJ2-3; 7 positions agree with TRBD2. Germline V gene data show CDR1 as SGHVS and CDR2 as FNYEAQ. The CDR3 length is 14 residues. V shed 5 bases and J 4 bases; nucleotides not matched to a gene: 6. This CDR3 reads CASSLGAGADTQYF. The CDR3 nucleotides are TGTGCCAGCAGCCTCGGGGCGGGGGCAGATACGCAGTATTTT.

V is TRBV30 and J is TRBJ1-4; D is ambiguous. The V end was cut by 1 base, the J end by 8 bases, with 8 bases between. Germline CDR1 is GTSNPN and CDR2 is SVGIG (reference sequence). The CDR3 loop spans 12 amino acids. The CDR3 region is CAWSDLGEKLFF. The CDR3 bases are TGTGCCTGGAGTGACCTAGGAGAAAAACTGTTTTTT.

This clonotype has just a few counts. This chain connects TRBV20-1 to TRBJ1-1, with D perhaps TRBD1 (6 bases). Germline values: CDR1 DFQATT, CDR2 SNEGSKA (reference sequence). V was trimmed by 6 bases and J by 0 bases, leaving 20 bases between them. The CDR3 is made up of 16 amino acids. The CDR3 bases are TGCAGTGCATTATCCGGGACACAACTTATGAACACTGAAGCTTTCTTT. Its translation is CSALSGTQLMNTEAFF.

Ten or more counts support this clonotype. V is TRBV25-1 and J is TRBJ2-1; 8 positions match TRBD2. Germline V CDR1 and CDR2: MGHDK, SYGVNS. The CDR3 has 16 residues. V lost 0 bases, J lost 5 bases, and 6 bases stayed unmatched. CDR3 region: CASSEYTGRAHNEQFF. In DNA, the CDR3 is TGTGCCAGCAGTGAATATACCGGGAGGGCCCACAATGAGCAGTTCTTC.

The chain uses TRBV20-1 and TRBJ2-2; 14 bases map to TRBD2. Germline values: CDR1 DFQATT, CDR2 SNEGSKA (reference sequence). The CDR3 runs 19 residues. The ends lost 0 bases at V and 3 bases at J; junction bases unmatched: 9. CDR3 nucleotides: TGCAGTGCTAGAGATACGGGACTAGCGGGAGAAGTAGACACCGGGGAGCTGTTTTTT. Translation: CSARDTGLAGEVDTGELFF.

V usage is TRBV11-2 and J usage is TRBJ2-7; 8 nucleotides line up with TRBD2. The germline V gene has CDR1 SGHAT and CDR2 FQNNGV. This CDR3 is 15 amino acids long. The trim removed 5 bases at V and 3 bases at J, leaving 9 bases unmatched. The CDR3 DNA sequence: TGTGCCAGCAGCCATACTAGCGGAAGACTCTACGAGCAGTACTTC. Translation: CASSHTSGRLYEQYF.

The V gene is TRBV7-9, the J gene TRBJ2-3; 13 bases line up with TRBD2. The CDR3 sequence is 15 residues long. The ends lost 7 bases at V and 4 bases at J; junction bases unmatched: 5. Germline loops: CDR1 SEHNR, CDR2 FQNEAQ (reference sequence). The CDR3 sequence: CASTLLAGGSDTQYF. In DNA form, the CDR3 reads TGTGCCAGCACCCTACTAGCGGGGGGGTCAGATACGCAGTATTTT.

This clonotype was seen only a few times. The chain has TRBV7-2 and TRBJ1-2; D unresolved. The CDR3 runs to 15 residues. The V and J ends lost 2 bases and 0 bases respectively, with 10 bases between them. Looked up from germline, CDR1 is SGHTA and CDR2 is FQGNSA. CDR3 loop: CASSLSSRSNYGYTF. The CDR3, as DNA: TGTGCCAGCAGCTTATCCAGCAGATCTAACTATGGCTACACCTTC.

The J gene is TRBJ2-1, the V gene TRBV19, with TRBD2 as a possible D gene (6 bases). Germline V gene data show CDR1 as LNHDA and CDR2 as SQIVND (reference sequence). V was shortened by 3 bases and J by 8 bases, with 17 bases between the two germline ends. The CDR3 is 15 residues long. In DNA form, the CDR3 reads TGTGCCAGTAGTATGGTGGCCGCGGGATCATATGAGCAGTTCTTC. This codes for CASSMVAAGSYEQFF.

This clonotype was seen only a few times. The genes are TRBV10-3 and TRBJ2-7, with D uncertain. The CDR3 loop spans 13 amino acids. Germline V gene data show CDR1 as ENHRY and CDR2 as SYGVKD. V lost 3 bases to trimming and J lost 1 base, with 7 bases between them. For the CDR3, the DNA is TGTGCCATCAGTGAACGTCTTTCCTACGAGCAGTACTTC. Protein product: CAISERLSYEQYF.

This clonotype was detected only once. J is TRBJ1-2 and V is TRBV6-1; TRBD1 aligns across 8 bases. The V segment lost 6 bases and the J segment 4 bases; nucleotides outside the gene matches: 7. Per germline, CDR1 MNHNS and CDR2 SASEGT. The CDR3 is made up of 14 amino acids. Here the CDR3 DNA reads TGTGCCAGCAGCGAGGACAGGGACATCTATGGCTACACCTTC. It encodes CASSEDRDIYGYTF.

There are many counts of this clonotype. The CDR3 sequence is CASQDTTTYEQYF. The CDR3 nucleotides are TGTGCGAGCCAGGACACCACCACCTACGAGCAGTACTTC. The chain recombines TRBV28 with TRBJ2-7, with TRBD1 as a possible D gene (5 bases). This CDR3 has 13 residues. Looked up from germline, CDR1 is MDHEN and CDR2 is SYDVKM.

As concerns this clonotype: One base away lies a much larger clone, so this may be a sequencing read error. CDR3 amino acids: CASSFRQGIGHTF. CDR3 sequence (DNA): TGTGCCAGCAGTTTCCGACAGGGAATCGGCCACACCTTC. J is TRBJ1-2 and V is TRBV12-3 or TRBV12-4; TRBD1 aligns across 7 bases. Germline trimming cut 3 bases from V and 12 bases from J; bases unmatched to any gene: 10. This CDR3 has 13 amino acids.

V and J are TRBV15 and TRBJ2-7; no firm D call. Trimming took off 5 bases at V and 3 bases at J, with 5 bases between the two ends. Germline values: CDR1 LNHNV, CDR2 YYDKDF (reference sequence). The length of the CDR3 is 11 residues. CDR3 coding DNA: TGTGCCACCAGCCAGTACTACGAGCAGTACTTC. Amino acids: CATSQYYEQYF.

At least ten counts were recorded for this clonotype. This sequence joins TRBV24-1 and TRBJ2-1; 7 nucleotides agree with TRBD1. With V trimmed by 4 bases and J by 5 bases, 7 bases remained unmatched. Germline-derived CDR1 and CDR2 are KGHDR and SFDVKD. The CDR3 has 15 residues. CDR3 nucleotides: TGTGCCACCAGTGACCCTGATACAGGGGACAATGAGCAGTTCTTC. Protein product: CATSDPDTGDNEQFF.

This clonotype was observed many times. The CDR3 sequence is CASSLLSSGRATGANVLTF. The CDR3 region has the DNA TGTGCCAGCAGCTTGTTATCCAGCGGGAGGGCCACTGGGGCCAACGTCCTGACTTTC. The chain has TRBV5-4 and TRBJ2-6; 10 positions match TRBD2. The CDR3 runs to 19 residues. Germline trimming cut 1 base from V and 2 bases from J; bases unmatched to any gene: 9. Germline V CDR1 and CDR2: SGHNT, YYREEE (reference sequence).

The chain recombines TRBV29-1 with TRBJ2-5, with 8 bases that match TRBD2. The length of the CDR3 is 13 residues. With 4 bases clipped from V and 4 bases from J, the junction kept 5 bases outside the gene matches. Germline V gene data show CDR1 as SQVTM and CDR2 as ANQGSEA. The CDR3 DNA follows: TGCAGCGTTGTCAGGACTAGCATAGAGACCCAGTACTTC. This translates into CSVVRTSIETQYF.

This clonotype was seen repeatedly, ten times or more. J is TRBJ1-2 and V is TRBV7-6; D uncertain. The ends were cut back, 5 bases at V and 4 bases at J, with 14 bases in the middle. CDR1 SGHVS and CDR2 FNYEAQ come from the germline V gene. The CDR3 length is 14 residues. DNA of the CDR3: TGTGCCAGCAGCGCCGACATATTGGTCTATGGCTACACCTTC. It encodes CASSADILVYGYTF.

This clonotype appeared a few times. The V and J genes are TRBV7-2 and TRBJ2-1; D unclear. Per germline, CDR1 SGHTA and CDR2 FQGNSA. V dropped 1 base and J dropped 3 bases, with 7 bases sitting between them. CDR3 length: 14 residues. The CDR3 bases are TGTGCCAGCAGCTTAGTACTGGTCTACAATGAGCAGTTCTTC. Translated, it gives CASSLVLVYNEQFF.

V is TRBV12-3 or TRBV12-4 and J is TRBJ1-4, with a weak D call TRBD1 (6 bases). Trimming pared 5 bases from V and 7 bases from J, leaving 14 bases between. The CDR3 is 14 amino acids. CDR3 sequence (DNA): TGTGCCAGCAGTACCACGACAGGTGGTGAAAAACTGTTTTTT. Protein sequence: CASSTTTGGEKLFF.

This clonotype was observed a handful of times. In DNA, the CDR3 is TGCAGTGTGTCTCATAGCGGGGGCTCTAGCACAGATACGCAGTATTTT. It encodes CSVSHSGGSSTDTQYF. The J gene is TRBJ2-3, the V gene TRBV20-1; 9 positions agree with TRBD2. Germline-derived CDR1 and CDR2 are DFQATT and SNEGSKA (reference sequence). The V and J ends lost 7 bases and 0 bases, in that order; junction bases with no gene match: 11. The CDR3 has 16 residues.

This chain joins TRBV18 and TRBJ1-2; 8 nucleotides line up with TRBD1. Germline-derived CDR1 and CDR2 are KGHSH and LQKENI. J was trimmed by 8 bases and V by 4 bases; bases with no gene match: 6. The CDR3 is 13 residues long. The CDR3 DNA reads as TGTGCCAGCTCACTGGGGACAGGAGGCGGCTACACCTTC. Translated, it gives CASSLGTGGGYTF.

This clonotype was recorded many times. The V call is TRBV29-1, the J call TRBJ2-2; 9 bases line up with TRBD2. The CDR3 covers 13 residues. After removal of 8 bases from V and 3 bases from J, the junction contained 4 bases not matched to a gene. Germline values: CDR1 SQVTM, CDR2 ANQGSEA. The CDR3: CSTLAGYTGELFF. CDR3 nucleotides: TGCAGCACCCTAGCGGGGTACACCGGGGAGCTGTTTTTT.

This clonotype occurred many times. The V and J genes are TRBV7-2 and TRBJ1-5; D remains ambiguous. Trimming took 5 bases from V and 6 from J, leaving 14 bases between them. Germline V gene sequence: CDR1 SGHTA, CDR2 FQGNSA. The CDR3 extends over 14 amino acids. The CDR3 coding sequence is TGTGCCAGCAGCCCACGGGCCGGAGGTCAGCCCCAGCATTTT. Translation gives CASSPRAGGQPQHF.

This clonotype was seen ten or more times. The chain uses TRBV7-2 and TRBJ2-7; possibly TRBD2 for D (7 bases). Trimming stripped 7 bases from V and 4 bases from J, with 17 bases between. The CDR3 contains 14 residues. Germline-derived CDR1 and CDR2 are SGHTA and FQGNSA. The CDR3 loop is CASTFQGGGYEQYF. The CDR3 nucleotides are TGTGCCAGCACCTTTCAGGGAGGGGGGTACGAGCAGTACTTC.

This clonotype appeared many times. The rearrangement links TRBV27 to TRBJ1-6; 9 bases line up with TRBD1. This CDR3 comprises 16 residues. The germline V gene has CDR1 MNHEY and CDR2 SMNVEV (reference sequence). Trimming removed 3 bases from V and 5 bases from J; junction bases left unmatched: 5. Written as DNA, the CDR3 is TGTGCCAGCAGTTTCGGCGGGACAGGGCATAATTCACCCCTCCACTTT. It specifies CASSFGGTGHNSPLHF.

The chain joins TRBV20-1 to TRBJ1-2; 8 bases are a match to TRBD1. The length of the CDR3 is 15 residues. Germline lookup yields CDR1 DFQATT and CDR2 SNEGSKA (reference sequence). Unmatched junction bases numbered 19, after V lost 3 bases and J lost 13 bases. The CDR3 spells CSASEMRTGTRGTTF. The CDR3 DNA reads TGCAGTGCTAGTGAAATGAGGACAGGGACCCGGGGGACCACCTTC.

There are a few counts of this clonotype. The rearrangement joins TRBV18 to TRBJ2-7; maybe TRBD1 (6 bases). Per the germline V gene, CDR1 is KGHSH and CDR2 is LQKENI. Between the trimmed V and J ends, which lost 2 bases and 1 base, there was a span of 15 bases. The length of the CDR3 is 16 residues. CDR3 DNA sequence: TGTGCCAGCTCACCAACCCGACAGGCCCGTTCCTACGAGCAGTACTTC. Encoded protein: CASSPTRQARSYEQYF.